What follows describes a single T cell receptor (beta chain). Its target is not known. Time point defined: week 5, during vaccination. Every vaccine dose comprised 300 ug of mutant IDH1 20-mer peptide plus topical imiquimod. The source of the sample is a study of a mutant IDH1 vaccine in newly diagnosed glioma. For the study at large: Onset of vaccination occurred 4-6 weeks following radiotherapy alone, or with temozolomide cycles.

The CDR3 sequence is 16 residues long. With 11 bases removed from V and 2 bases from J, the gap between germline ends came to 23 bases. Germline V lookup: CDR1 MDHEN, CDR2 SYDVKM. Whole-study findings and limits: The study observed vaccine-induced immune responses in roughly 93% of patients. Pseudoprogression looked unconnected to shifts in top peripheral T cell clonotypes.

This table comes from immunoSEQ multiplex PCR, and its TCRdb copy is limited to in-frame clones, with some not included. The sample has just under 80,000 clones; roughly 90% are singletons. The chain couples TRBV28 to TRBJ2-3, with TRBD2 as a possible D gene (5 bases). The input for sequencing was PBMCs, taken from a glioma patient whose treatment included an IDH1 peptide vaccine. The source is a woman aged 45-59 years with glioma. CDR3 protein: CASVANLAEATDTQYF. The CDR3 DNA reads as TGTGCCTCTGTGGCTAATCTGGCGGAGGCCACAGATACGCAGTATTTT.